This T cell receptor beta chain was sequenced for a study of cytomegalovirus exposure and HLA in healthy donors (dated by TCRdb to about 2017). At the level of the whole study: An earlier analysis of some 620 of the donors reported about 260 Gb of sequence data and 95 million to 120 million unique TCR beta sequences obtained from approximately 180 million T cells. Approximately 310 gigabases of sequencing data and 70 million to 100 million unique TCR sequences were included in an early release covering about 700 HLA-typed donors. Of the approximately 400 genotyped donors, 65% to 90% fell in the genetic ancestry cluster associated with self-reported Caucasian donors. The study aimed to test whether signatures of past pathogen exposure could be identified by cataloging public T cell receptors. Using immunosequencing, the study profiled T cell repertoires from about 620 subjects and related those repertoires to cytomegalovirus serostatus. Along with the approximately 700-subject first cohort, a separate validation cohort of approximately 110 different subjects was used. To predict cytomegalovirus infection status, the study combined high-throughput TCR immunosequencing, statistical association of individual TCRs with disease status, and machine learning. To study patterns of TCR occurrence, a later analysis re-analyzed previously published TCR beta repertoires from 700 or so donors and added high-resolution HLA genotyping. Rather than using new phenotypic data, the later analysis identified candidate immune exposures from TCR beta sequences and from how often those sequences occurred across donors. In an earlier analysis of over 550 of the donors, high-throughput TCR beta sequencing was used to judge whether each TCR beta V gene segment behaved as functional or pseudogenic. Donor age, sex, ethnicity and CMV serostatus were collected together with the repertoire data. A later genetic analysis took genome-wide SNP genotypes for about three fifths of the 666 donors and used that subset as a discovery cohort. All discovery cohort repertoires had been generated using a single sequencing platform. HLA typing covered class I and class II loci at four-digit resolution. The number of donors typed differed by locus, with roughly 629-640 for A, B, C, DRB1 and DQB1, roughly 520 for DQA1, over 600 for DPA1, and over 400 for DPB1. Four to six DR-DQ haplotypes were handled as single units for association and clustering, since linkage in the cohort was strong. On average, around 240,000 unique TCR beta nucleotide sequences were sequenced per donor among more than 350 genotyped donors of the cohort, with 15% to 20% of those sequences being non-productive. The research as a whole found: A later analysis found that most CMV-associated TCR beta chains appeared HLA-restricted, with HLA associations seemingly driven largely by CMV exposure. Because counts were too low, seventeen rarely observed V segments, including chromosome 9 orphons, were excluded from the earlier analysis of 587 of the donors. Most TCR sequences were observed very rarely across donors, whereas some public TCRs were present in many individuals. An association between a missense DCLRE1C variant and V-gene and J-gene trimming of TCR beta chains was found in a later genetic analysis and replicated in an independent cohort. Because some donors lacked HLA typing at each locus, the association tests relied only on the typed subset. The classifier was reported to diagnose cytomegalovirus status with high specificity and sensitivity in both the original cohort and the validation cohort. A total of about 150 TCR beta chains were listed by the study as associated with cytomegalovirus. A further reported finding was that TCR beta sequences accurately predicted the HLA-A and HLA-B alleles for most subjects in the first cohort. Presence/absence analyses assumed roughly uniform sequencing depth across donors, an assumption that may not hold. Broadly in line with IMGT annotations, most TCR beta V segments showed up in productive rearrangements about 87% or about 30% of the time in an earlier analysis of around 600 of the donors. Linkage disequilibrium might explain the correlated functional status among segregating V segments, but an unknown experimental factor could not be excluded. In this cohort, only TCR beta chains were sequenced, and detectable features were limited by the absence of alpha or paired-chain data. When HLA alleles, especially DR and DQ, strongly co-occurred, attributing TCR associations to individual alleles was difficult. At a false discovery rate of 0.05, a later analysis linked 16,951 TCR beta sequences to specific HLA alleles. According to the authors, the approach could potentially be generalized to other disease states and immunological phenotypes. Some IMGT-functional V segments, including TRBV6-2 and TRBV6-3, could not be distinguished by the 87-base-pair reads and were therefore excluded. A later analysis reported that several top co-occurrence clusters appeared linked to parvovirus B19, influenza, CMV and Epstein-Barr virus. According to a later analysis, TCR association rates differed among HLA loci, with DRB1 alleles showing the most associated TCRs and HLA-C alleles showing the fewest. Compared with equally common non-associated chains, HLA-associated TCR beta chains in a later analysis were more clonally expanded and had lower generation probabilities. A cluster of highly shared sequence variants was judged likely to be a technical artifact of the sequencing pipeline. In vitro tests confirmed that a few of the cytomegalovirus-associated TCR beta chains recognize cytomegalovirus antigens. In a later genetic analysis, fewer N-insertions in productive TCRs were reported among donors in an Asian-associated ancestry cluster than the roughly 710-donor mean. CMV serostatus was the only immune exposure information available for the cohort.

The CDR3 numbers 11 residues from cysteine through phenylalanine. Kept here is only the CDR3 DNA, which spans 33 bases and is read in frame from base 1. V drops 4 bases and J drops 4 bases, leaving 4 bases in between. Via the germline V gene (reference sequence), CDR1 is SGHNT and CDR2 YYREEE. About this clone: Its antigen is not yet known. Per-nucleotide qualities are absent, and no much larger clonotype sits a single base away.

The cohort comprised more than 550 healthy bone marrow donors. All cohort members were sampled while nominally healthy, although unrecorded immune exposures were likely present. The donor was CMV seronegative and belonged to the group of over 350 seronegative cohort members. A peripheral blood sample was provided by each donor, and peripheral blood mononuclear cells were used for TCR beta sequencing. The Qiagen DNeasy Blood Extraction Kit was used to extract genomic DNA from the blood cell samples. The protocol used for the library was the immunoSEQ multiplex PCR assay. A mixture of 60 forward primers for TCR Vbeta segments and 13 reverse primers for TCR Jbeta segments was used in the multiplex PCR. Amplification of the CDR3 region of rearranged TCR beta genes was performed with a multiplex PCR assay on genomic DNA. On the Illumina HiSeq System, the amplified TCR beta libraries were sequenced as 87-base-pair reads. Per the authors' processing: A later analysis tallied about 77 million unique TCR beta chains across the 666 repertoires, and approximately 12 million of those chains were shared by two or more donors. To remove PCR and sequencing errors, raw reads were error-corrected and collapsed into unique sequences using a nearest-neighbor algorithm that merged closely related sequences. To assign V, D and J gene segments, CDR3 sequences were aligned to IMGT reference sequences. Each retained sequence needed at least a six-nucleotide match to both a V gene segment and a J gene segment. A rearrangement counted as productive if the CDR3 had no stop codons and remained in frame with V and J, and every other rearrangement counted as non-productive. CDR3 was defined according to IMGT convention as the region running from the second conserved V-encoded cysteine to the conserved J-encoded phenylalanine. The earlier analysis of some 550 of the donors excluded any sequence lacking an unambiguous match to a single V gene segment. An earlier analysis of some 610 of the donors called V segments functional above 56.7% productive rearrangements and segregating when the between-donor standard deviation exceeded 5%. A statistical classification framework was developed to diagnose cytomegalovirus status using the catalog of TCR beta chain sequences. In a later analysis, TCR nucleotide sequences were compared against IMGT/GENE-DB human TR gene sequences so that V and J genes could be assigned. In a later analysis, CDR3 sequences and most-parsimonious VDJ recombination scenarios were assigned using the TCRdist pipeline. A later analysis defined each TCR beta chain by its CDR3 amino acid sequence plus V-gene family, and excluded reads lacking a unique V-gene family. To address suspected cross-contamination and a sequencing artifact, a later analysis removed several hundred highly shared, low-generation-probability nucleotide sequences. In a later analysis, a clonal expansion index was calculated for each public chain from normalized within-repertoire ranks of inferred template counts. In a later analysis, generation probabilities were computed using a VDJ recombination model fitted to out-of-frame rearrangements, and the results were checked against IGoR. Hypergeometric tests were used in a later analysis to score TCR-TCR, TCR-HLA and TCR-CMV co-occurrence, with a repertoire-size bias correction applied to the TCR pairs. False discovery rates were estimated in a later analysis by permuting HLA or CMV assignments 20 times. In a later analysis, co-occurring TCRs were grouped using DBSCAN, with TCRdist sequence similarity added in when clustering inside HLA-allele-positive subsets. Repertoires with fewer than 30,000 or more than 120,000 public chains, plus five repertoires with anomalous nucleotide sharing, were excluded from co-occurrence clustering. Entries here come from immuneACCESS through TCRdb and include only in-frame sequences with V and J called. Some clones fail to appear in such tables; in the studies checked, an unresolved V gene covers under half of the shortfall, and the cause of the remainder is unknown. V, J and clone size were drawn from that table, and D and trimming were deduced from the DNA. This sample is represented by 150,000 to 190,000 clones; about 85% of them were singletons. The ten top clones hold 2% to 2.5% of the sample.

The sample consisted of PBMCs. The sequence is built from TRBV5-4 and TRBJ2-3; the D gene cannot be named for sure. This TCR came from a woman younger than 30 in good health and CMV-seronegative. The sequenced DNA is TGTGCCAGCAGCCTCGCAGATACGCAGTATTTT. It translates to CASSLADTQYF. The CDR3 plus the reference TRBV5-4 and TRBJ2-3 genes for the other parts give the full variable domain: ETGVTQSPTHLIKTRGQQVTLRCSSQSGHNTVSWYQQALGQGPQFIFQYYREEENGRGNFPPRFSGLQFPNYSSELNVNALELDDSALYLCASSLADTQYFGPGTRLTVL.